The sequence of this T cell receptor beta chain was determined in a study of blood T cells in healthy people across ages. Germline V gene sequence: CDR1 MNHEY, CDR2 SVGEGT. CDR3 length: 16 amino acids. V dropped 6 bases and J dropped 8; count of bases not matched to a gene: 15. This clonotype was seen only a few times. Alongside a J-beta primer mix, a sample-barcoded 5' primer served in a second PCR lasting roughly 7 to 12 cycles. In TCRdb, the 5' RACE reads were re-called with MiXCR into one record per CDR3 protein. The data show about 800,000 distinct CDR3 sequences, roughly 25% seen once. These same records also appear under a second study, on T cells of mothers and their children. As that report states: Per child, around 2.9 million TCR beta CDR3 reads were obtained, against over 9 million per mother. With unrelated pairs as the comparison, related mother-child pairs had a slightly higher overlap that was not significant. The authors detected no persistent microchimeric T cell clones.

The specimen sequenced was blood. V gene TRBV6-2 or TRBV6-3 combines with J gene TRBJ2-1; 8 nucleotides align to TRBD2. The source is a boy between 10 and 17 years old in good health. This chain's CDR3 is CASSLTPGLVVDEQFF. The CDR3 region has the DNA TGTGCCAGCAGCTTAACCCCGGGACTAGTTGTCGATGAGCAGTTCTTC.